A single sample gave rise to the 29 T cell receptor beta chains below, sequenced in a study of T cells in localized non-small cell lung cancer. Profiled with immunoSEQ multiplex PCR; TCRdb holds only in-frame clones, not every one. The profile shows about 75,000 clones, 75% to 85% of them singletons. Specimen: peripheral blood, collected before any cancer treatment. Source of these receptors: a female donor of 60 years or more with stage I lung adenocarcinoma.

CDR3 nucleotides: TGCAGCGTTGAAGTCCAGATTCTAGCGAGCACAGATACGCAGTATTTT. Amino acid sequence: CSVEVQILASTDTQYF. This chain connects TRBV29-1 to TRBJ2-3, with D perhaps matching TRBD2 (6 bases). Looked up from germline, CDR1 is SQVTM and CDR2 is ANQGSEA. Trimming stripped 1 base from V and 0 bases from J, with 14 bases between. The CDR3 is 16 residues long.

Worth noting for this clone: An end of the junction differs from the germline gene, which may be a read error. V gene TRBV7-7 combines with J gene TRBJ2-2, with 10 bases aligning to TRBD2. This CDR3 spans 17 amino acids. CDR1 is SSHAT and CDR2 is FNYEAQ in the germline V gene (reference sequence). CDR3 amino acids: CASSLAPAGGPTGELFF. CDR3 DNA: TGTGCTAGCAGCTTAGCGCCAGCGGGAGGGCCCACCGGGGAGCTGTTTTTT.

The chain's CDR3 is CASSGQKDGYTF. CDR3 DNA: TGCGCCAGCAGTGGACAGAAGGATGGCTACACCTTC. The chain recombines TRBV10-2 with TRBJ1-2, with D possibly being TRBD1 (5 bases). The V gene's germline CDR1 is WSHSY and CDR2 SAAADI. The V end was cut by 4 bases, the J end by 6 bases, with 9 bases between. This CDR3 has 12 residues.

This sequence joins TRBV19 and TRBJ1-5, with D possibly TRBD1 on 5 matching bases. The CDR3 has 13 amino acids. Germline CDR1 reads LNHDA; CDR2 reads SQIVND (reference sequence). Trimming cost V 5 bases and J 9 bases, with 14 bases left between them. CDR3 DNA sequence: TGTGCCAGTAGTTTCTTAGCAGGGCCGCCCCAGCATTTT. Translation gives CASSFLAGPPQHF.

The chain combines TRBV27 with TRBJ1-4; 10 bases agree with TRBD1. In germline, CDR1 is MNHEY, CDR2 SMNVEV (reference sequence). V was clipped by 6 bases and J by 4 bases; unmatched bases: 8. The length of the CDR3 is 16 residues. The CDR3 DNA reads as TGTGCCAGCAGCTCGGACAGGGGGTTGATTAATGAAAAACTGTTTTTT. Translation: CASSSDRGLINEKLFF. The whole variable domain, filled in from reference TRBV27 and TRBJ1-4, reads EAQVTQNPRYLITVTGKKLTVTCSQNMNHEYMSWYRQDPGLGLRQIYYSMNVEVTDKGDVPEGYKVSRKEKRNFPLILESPSPNQTSLYFCASSSDRGLINEKLFFGSGTQLSVL.

The CDR3 loop is CASSPHLTGRGEKLFF. CDR3 nucleotide sequence: TGTGCCAGCAGCCCCCATCTGACAGGGCGAGGGGAAAAACTGTTTTTT. The gene calls are TRBV11-2 and TRBJ1-4; 7 nucleotides align to TRBD1. Germline V gene sequence: CDR1 SGHAT, CDR2 FQNNGV. V lost 5 bases and J lost 8; bases outside the gene matches: 14. The length of the CDR3 is 16 residues.

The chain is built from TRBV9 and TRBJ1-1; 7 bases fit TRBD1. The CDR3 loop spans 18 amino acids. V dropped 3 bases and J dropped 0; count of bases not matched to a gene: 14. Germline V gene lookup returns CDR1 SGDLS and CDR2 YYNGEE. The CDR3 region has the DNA TGTGCCAGCAGCGCCGGGGACCGGGGACAGAGAATGAACACTGAAGCTTTCTTT. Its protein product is CASSAGDRGQRMNTEAFF. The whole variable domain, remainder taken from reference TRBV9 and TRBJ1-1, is DSGVTQTPKHLITATGQRVTLRCSPRSGDLSVYWYQQSLDQGLQFLIQYYNGEERAKGNILERFSAQQFPDLHSELNLSSLELGDSALYFCASSAGDRGQRMNTEAFFGQGTRLTVV.

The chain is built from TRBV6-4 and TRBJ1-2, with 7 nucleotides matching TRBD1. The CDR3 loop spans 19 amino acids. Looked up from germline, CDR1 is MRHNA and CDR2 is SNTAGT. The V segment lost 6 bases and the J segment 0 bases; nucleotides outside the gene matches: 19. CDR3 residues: CASSSGIRQGAAPNYGYTF. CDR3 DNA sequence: TGTGCCAGCAGCTCAGGAATCAGACAGGGAGCCGCCCCTAACTATGGCTACACCTTC.

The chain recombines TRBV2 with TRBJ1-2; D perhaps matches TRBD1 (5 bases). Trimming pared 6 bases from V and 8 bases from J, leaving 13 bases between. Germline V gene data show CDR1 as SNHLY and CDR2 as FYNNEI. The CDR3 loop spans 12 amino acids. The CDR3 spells CASRPGSGGYTF. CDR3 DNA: TGTGCCAGCAGGCCAGGGTCTGGGGGCTACACCTTC.

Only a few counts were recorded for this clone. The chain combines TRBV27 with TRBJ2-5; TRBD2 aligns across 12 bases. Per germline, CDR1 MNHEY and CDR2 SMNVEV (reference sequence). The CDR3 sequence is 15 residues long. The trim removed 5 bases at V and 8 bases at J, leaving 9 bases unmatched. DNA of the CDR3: TGTGCCAGCAGTCCGGGACTAGCGGGTATTGATACCCAGTACTTC. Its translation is CASSPGLAGIDTQYF.

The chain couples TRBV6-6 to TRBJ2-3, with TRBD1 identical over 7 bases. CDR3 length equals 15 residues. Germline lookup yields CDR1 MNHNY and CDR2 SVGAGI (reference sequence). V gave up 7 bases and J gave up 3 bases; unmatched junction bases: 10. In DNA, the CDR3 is TGTGCCAGCATTAACAGGGGTGGTTTTACAGATACGCAGTATTTT. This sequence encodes CASINRGGFTDTQYF.

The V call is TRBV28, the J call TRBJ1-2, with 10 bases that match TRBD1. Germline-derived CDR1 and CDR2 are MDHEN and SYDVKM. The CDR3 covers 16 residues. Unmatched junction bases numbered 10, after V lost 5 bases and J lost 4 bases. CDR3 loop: CASSTGTGASRYGYTF. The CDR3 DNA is TGTGCCAGCAGTACCGGGACAGGGGCCTCCCGCTATGGCTACACCTTC.

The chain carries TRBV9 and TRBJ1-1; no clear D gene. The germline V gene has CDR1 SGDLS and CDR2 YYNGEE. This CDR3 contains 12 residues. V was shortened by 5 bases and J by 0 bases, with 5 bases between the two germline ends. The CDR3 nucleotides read TGTGCCAGCAGTGCATTGAACACTGAAGCTTTCTTT. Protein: CASSALNTEAFF.

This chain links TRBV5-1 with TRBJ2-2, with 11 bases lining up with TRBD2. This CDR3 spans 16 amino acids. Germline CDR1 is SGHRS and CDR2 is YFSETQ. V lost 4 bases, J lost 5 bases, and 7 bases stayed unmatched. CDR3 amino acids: CASSGTSGGSTGELFF. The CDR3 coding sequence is TGCGCCAGCAGCGGCACTAGCGGGGGTTCAACCGGGGAGCTGTTTTTT.

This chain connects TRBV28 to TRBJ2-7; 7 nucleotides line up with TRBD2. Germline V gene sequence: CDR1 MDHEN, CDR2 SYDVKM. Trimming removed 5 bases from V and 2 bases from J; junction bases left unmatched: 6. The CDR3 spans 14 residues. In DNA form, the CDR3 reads TGTGCCAGCAGTGTCACTAGCGACCCCTACGAGCAGTACTTC. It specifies CASSVTSDPYEQYF.

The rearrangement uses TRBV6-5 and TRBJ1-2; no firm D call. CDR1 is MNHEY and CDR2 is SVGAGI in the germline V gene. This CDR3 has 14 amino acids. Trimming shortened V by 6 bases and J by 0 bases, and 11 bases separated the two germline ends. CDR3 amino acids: CASSNPTPNYGYTF. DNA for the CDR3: TGTGCCAGCAGCAACCCCACCCCTAACTATGGCTACACCTTC.

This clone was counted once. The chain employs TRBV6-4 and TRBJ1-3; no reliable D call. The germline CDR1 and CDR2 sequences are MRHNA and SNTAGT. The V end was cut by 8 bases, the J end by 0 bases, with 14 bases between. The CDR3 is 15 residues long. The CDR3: CASSADASSGNTIYF. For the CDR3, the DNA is TGTGCCAGCTCGGCAGACGCCAGCTCTGGAAACACCATATATTTT.

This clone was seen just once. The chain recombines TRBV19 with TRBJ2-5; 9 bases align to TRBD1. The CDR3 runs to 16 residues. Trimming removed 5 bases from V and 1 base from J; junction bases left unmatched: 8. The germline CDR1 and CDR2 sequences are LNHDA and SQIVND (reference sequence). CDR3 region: CASSLQGAAVQETQYF. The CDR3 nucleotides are TGTGCCAGTAGTTTACAGGGGGCAGCCGTCCAAGAGACCCAGTACTTC.

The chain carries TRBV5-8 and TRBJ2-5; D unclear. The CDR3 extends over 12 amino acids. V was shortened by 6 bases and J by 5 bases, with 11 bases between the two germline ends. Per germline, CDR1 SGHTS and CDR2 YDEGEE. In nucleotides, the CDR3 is TGTGCCAGCAAACTTCCCCAGGAGACCCAGTACTTC. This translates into CASKLPQETQYF.

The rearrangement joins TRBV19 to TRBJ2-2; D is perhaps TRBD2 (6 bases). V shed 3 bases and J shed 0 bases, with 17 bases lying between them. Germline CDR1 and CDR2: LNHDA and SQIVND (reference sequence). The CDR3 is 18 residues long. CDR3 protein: CASSIAEWKRANTGELFF. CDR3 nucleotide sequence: TGTGCCAGTAGTATCGCCGAATGGAAGCGGGCGAACACCGGGGAGCTGTTTTTT.

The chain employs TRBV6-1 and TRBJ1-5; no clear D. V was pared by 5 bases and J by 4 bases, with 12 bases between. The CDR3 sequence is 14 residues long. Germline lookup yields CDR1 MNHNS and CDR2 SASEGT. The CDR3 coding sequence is TGTGCCAGCAGTCCAAGACTAGGTAATCAGCCCCAGCATTTT. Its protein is CASSPRLGNQPQHF.

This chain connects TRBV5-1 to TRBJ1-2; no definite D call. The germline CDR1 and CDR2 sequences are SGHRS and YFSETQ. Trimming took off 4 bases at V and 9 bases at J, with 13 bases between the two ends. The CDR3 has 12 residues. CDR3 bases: TGCGCCAGCAGCCTCCGTATGGAGAGCTACACCTTC. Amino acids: CASSLRMESYTF. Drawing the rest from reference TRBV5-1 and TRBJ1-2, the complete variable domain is KAGVTQTPRYLIKTRGQQVTLSCSPISGHRSVSWYQQTPGQGLQFLFEYFSETQRNKGNFPGRFSGRQFSNSRSEMNVSTLELGDSALYLCASSLRMESYTFGSGTRLTVV.

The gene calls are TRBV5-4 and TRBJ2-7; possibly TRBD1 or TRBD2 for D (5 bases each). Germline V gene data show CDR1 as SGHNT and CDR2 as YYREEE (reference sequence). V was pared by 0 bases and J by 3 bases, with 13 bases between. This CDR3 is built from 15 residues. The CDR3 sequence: CASSLAPGPSYEQYF. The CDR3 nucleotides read TGTGCCAGCAGCTTGGCCCCGGGACCCAGCTACGAGCAGTACTTC.

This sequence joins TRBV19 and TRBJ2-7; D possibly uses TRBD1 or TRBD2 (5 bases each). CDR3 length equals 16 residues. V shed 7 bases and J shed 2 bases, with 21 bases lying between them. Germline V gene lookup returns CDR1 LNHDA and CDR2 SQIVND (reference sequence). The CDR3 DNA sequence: TGTGCCAGTACATATTGTAGGGGACGGTGGACCTACGAGCAGTACTTC. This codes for CASTYCRGRWTYEQYF.

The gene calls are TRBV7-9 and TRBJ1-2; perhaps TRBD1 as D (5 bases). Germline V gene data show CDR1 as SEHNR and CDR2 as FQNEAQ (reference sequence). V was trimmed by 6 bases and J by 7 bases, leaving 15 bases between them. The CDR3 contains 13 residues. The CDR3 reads CASSPGVGFGYTF. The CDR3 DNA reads TGTGCCAGCAGTCCGGGGGTAGGATTTGGCTACACCTTC.

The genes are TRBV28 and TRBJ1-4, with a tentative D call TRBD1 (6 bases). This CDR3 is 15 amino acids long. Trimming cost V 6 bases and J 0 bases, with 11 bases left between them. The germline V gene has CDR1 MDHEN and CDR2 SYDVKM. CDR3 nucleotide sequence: TGTGCCAGCAGGTCAGGGGCTACAACTAATGAAAAACTGTTTTTT. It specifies CASRSGATTNEKLFF.

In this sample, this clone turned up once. CDR3 in amino acids: CASSFGLVGETQYF. Written as DNA, the CDR3 is TGTGCCAGCAGCTTCGGACTAGTCGGGGAGACCCAGTACTTC. The rearrangement links TRBV13 to TRBJ2-5; the match to TRBD2 covers 7 bases. This CDR3 has 14 amino acids. With V trimmed by 3 bases and J by 5 bases, 6 bases remained unmatched. Germline V gives CDR1 PRHDT, CDR2 FYEKMQ (reference sequence).

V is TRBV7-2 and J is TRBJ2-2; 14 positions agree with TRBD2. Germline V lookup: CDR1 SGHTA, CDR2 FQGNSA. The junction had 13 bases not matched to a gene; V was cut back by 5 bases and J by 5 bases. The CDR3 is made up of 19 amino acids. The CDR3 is CASSPHWGLAGDGTGELFF. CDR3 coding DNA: TGTGCCAGCAGCCCCCATTGGGGACTAGCGGGGGATGGGACCGGGGAGCTGTTTTTT.

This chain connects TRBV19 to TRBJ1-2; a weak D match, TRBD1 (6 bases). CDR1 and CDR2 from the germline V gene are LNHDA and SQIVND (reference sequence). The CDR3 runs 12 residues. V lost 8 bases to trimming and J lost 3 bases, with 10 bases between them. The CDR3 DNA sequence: TGTGCCAGTGGAAGGGGGGACTATGGCTACACCTTC. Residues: CASGRGDYGYTF. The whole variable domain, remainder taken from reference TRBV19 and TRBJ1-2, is DGGITQSPKYLFRKEGQNVTLSCEQNLNHDAMYWYRQDPGQGLRLIYYSQIVNDFQKGDIAEGYSVSREKKESFPLTVTSAQKNPTAFYLCASGRGDYGYTFGSGTRLTVV.